This T cell receptor (beta chain) was sequenced during a study of beta chain features in type 1 diabetes. Whole-study results and caveats: Equally in patients and controls, shorter templates might have been favored by PCR. Any HLA type influence on TCRB rearrangement was left unresolved here.

Every bit of the isolated RNA underwent reverse transcription, so sequencing read expressed TCRB transcripts. Samples of naive, central memory and regulatory T cells yielded a mean of about 3.7 million reads. Sequencing used immunoSEQ multiplex PCR; TCRdb keeps in-frame clones, though not all of them. This table has approximately 160,000 clones, roughly 9% appearing once. This clone was observed a few times. Its antigen is not identified. Sorting of CD4+ naive, central memory, regulatory and stem cell-like memory cells was performed via CD45RO/CCR7/CD25/CD127/CD95/CD27. This sequence was found in a woman aged 18-29 years in good health. Sequenced material: central memory CD4+ T cells from blood.

CDR3 coding DNA: TGTGCCAGCAGCTTTAGTGTCGGGAACACTGAAGCTTTCTTT. Translation: CASSFSVGNTEAFF. The chain joins TRBV7-8 to TRBJ1-1; D is undetermined. Germline values: CDR1 SGHVS, CDR2 FQNEAQ. The CDR3 is 14 residues long. Trimming left V 3 bases short and J 1 base short, with 9 bases between.